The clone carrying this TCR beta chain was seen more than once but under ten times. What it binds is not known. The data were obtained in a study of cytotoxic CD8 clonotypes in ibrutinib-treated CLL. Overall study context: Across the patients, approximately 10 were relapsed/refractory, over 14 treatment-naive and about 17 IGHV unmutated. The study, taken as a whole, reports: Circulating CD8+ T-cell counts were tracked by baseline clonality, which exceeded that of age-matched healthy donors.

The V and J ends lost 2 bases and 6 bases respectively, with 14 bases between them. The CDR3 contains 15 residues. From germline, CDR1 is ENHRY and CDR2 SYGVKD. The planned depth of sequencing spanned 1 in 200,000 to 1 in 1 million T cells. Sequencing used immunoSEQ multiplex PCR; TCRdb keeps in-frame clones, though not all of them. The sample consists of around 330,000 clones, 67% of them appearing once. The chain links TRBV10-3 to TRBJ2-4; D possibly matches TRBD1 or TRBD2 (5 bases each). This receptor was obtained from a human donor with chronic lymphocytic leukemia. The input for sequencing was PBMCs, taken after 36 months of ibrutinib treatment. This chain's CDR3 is CAISENLGDLNIQYF. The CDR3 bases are TGTGCCATCAGTGAGAATTTGGGGGATCTAAACATTCAGTACTTC.